What follows are 10 T cell receptor beta chains derived from one specimen sequenced in a study of cytomegalovirus exposure and HLA in healthy donors. Primers included in the PCR were 60 Vbeta and 13 Jbeta primers. Measured with immunoSEQ multiplex PCR; TCRdb has only the in-frame clones, and not every one. The sample has 90,000 to 120,000 clones, 75% to 80% seen once; the top ten hold 5% to 6.5%. The sample was PBMCs. The receptors here all came from a man in his 60s in good health and CMV-seropositive.

J is TRBJ2-7 and V is TRBV7-6; TRBD2 aligns across 10 bases. V was clipped by 2 bases and J by 4 bases; unmatched bases: 8. The CDR3 contains 16 residues. Germline lookup yields CDR1 SGHVS and CDR2 FNYEAQ. Here the CDR3 DNA reads TGTGCCAGCAGCTTAAAACCCTCAGCGGGGGGGTACGAGCAGTACTTC. Amino acid sequence: CASSLKPSAGGYEQYF.

The rearrangement joins TRBV5-1 to TRBJ2-3, with 8 bases that match TRBD1. Germline V gene data show CDR1 as SGHRS and CDR2 as YFSETQ. The CDR3 runs to 15 residues. The trim removed 7 bases at V and 0 bases at J, leaving 7 bases unmatched. The CDR3 loop reads CASYQTGASTDTQYF. As DNA, the CDR3 is TGCGCCAGCTACCAGACAGGGGCGAGCACAGATACGCAGTATTTT.

The chain joins TRBV5-4 to TRBJ2-2, with 13 positions matching TRBD2. Germline values: CDR1 SGHNT, CDR2 YYREEE (reference sequence). The CDR3 has 19 amino acids. V was clipped by 0 bases and J by 0 bases; unmatched bases: 5. The CDR3 DNA reads TGTGCCAGCAGCTTGGAAACTAGCGGGGGGGTTTCGAACACCGGGGAGCTGTTTTTT. It is translated as CASSLETSGGVSNTGELFF.

The rearrangement joins TRBV5-6 to TRBJ1-6; TRBD1 aligns across 8 bases. The CDR3 extends over 16 amino acids. Unmatched junction bases numbered 12, after V lost 2 bases and J lost 11 bases. CDR1 is SGHDT and CDR2 is YYEEEE in the germline V gene. The CDR3 here is CASSFTIGQGGTPLHF. CDR3 nucleotides: TGTGCCAGCAGCTTTACGATTGGACAGGGCGGCACACCCCTCCACTTT.

The CDR3 protein is CATRTSGGATDTQYF. The CDR3 DNA reads TGTGCCACCCGGACTAGCGGGGGCGCAACAGATACGCAGTATTTT. This sequence joins TRBV19 and TRBJ2-3, with TRBD2 identical over 13 bases. The CDR3 is 15 amino acids. The germline CDR1 and CDR2 sequences are LNHDA and SQIVND (reference sequence). Trimming cost V 10 bases and J 3 bases; bases outside gene matches: 7.

The V and J genes are TRBV7-8 and TRBJ1-4, with a tentative D call TRBD1 (5 bases). The CDR3 sequence is 11 residues long. Trimming took off 5 bases at V and 10 bases at J, with 8 bases between the two ends. Germline CDR1 reads SGHVS; CDR2 reads FQNEAQ. The CDR3 DNA reads TGTGCCAGCAGCGAAAGGGGAAAACTGTTTTTT. This gives the protein CASSERGKLFF.

The chain is built from TRBV2 and TRBJ2-1, with D unresolved. Between the trimmed V and J ends, which lost 4 bases and 0 bases, there was a span of 10 bases. CDR3 length: 15 residues. Per the germline V gene, CDR1 is SNHLY and CDR2 is FYNNEI. Here the CDR3 reads CASSALVASYNEQFF. CDR3 in DNA: TGTGCCAGCAGTGCTCTAGTTGCCTCCTACAATGAGCAGTTCTTC.

This clone was seen a few times. The chain uses TRBV30 and TRBJ1-5; 7 bases map to TRBD1. CDR1 is GTSNPN and CDR2 is SVGIG in the germline V gene (reference sequence). The CDR3 covers 16 residues. J was trimmed by 0 bases and V by 0 bases; bases with no gene match: 5. The CDR3, as DNA: TGTGCCTGGAGTGTACGGACAGGTTATAGCAATCAGCCCCAGCATTTT. It is translated as CAWSVRTGYSNQPQHF. Full variable domain (missing parts from reference TRBV30 and TRBJ1-5): SQTIHQWPATLVQPVGSPLSLECTVEGTSNPNLYWYRQAAGRGLQLLFYSVGIGQISSEVPQNLSASRPQDRQFILSSKKLLLSDSGFYLCAWSVRTGYSNQPQHFGDGTRLSIL.

This clone was seen once. The J gene is TRBJ2-5, the V gene TRBV11-2; the D gene is possibly TRBD2 (7 bases). Deletions cut 6 bases from V and 4 bases from J, with 18 bases between. This CDR3 is 15 amino acids long. Germline CDR1 and CDR2: SGHAT and FQNNGV. The CDR3 DNA follows: TGTGCCAGCAGTCGATTAGGGGGGGACGGAGAGACCCAGTACTTC. Translating gives CASSRLGGDGETQYF.

This chain uses TRBV11-2 with TRBJ1-2; D unresolved. V lost 4 bases, J lost 4 bases, and 13 bases lay in between. The CDR3 contains 14 residues. Per germline, CDR1 SGHAT and CDR2 FQNNGV. CDR3 nucleotide sequence: TGTGCCAGCAGCTCCCAAACAGCGGCCTATGGCTACACCTTC. Protein: CASSSQTAAYGYTF.